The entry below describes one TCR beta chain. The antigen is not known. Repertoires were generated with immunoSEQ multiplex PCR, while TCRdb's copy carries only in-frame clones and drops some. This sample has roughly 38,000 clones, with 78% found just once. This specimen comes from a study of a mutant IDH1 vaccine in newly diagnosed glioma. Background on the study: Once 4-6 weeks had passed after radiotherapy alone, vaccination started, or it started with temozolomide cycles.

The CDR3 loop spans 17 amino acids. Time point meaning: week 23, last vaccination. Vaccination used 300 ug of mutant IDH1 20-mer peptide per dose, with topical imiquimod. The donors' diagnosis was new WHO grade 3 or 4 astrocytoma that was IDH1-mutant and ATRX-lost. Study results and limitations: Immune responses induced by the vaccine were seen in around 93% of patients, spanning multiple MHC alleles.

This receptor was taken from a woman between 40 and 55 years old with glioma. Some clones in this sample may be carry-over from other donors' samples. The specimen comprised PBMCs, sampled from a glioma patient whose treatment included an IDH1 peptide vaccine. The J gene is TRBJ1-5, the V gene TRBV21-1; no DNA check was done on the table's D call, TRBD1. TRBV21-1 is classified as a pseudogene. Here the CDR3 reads CASSKGDRITANQPQHF. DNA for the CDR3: TGTGCCAGCAGCAAAGGAGACAGGATAACGGCCAATCAGCCCCAGCATTTT.